This T cell receptor (beta chain) appears in the sequencing data of a study of tissue T cells after allogeneic stem cell transplantation. Study-wide points: Sampling depth was limited, and the cohort was small and clinically varied.

There are 16 residues in the CDR3. The trim removed 3 bases at V and 6 bases at J, leaving 5 bases unmatched. Germline lookup yields CDR1 LNHDA and CDR2 SQIVND (reference sequence). In regard to this clone: Its target is unknown.

Some clones are missing from TCRdb's copy, which holds only in-frame ones; the method was immunoSEQ multiplex PCR. Here the sample spans tens of thousands of clones, more than 90% being singletons. The clonotype comes from a woman aged 40-70 years who later had graft-versus-host disease after an allogeneic stem cell transplant. The J gene is TRBJ2-2, the V gene TRBV19, with 12 bases that match TRBD2. Sequences were derived from blood, sampled before transplantation. CDR3 DNA: TGTGCCAGTAGTATTCGTTCTAGCGGGAGGGCCGGGGAGCTGTTTTTT. It encodes CASSIRSSGRAGELFF.